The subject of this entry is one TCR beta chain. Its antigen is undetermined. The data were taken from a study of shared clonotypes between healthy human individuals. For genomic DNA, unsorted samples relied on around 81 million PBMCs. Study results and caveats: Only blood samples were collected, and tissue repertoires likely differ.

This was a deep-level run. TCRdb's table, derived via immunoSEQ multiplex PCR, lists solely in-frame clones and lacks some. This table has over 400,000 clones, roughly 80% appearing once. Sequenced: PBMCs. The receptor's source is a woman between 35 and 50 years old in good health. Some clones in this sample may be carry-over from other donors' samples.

CDR3 in DNA: TGTGCCAGCAGCCCCCACCCCGGGAACACCATATATTTT. This codes for CASSPHPGNTIYF. The chain has TRBV7-2 and TRBJ1-3; D is undetermined. V dropped 5 bases and J dropped 7 bases, with 12 bases sitting between them. Looked up from germline, CDR1 is SGHTA and CDR2 is FQGNSA. There are 13 residues in the CDR3.